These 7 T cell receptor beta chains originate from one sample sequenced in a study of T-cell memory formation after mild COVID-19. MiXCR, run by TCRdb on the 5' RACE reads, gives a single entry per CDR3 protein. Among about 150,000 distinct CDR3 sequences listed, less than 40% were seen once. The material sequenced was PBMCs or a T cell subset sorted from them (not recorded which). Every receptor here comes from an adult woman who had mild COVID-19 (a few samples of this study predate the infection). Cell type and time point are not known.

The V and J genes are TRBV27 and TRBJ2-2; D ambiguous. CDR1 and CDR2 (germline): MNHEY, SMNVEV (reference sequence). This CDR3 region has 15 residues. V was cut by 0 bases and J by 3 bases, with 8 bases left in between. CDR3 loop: CASSLSGSYTGELFF. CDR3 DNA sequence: TGTGCCAGCAGTTTATCGGGGTCGTACACCGGGGAGCTGTTTTTT.

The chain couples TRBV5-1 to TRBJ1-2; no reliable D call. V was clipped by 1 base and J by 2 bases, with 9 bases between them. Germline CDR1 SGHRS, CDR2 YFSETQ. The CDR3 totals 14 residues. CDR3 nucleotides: TGCGCCAGCAGCTTGAGGCAGGACAACTATGGCTACACCTTC. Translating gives CASSLRQDNYGYTF.

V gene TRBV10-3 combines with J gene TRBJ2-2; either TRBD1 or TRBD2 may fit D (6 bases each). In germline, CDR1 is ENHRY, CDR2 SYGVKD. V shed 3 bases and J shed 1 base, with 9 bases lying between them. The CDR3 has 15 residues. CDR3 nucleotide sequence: TGTGCCATCAGTGAAGGGGGGCGGAACACCGGGGAGCTGTTTTTT. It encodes CAISEGGRNTGELFF.

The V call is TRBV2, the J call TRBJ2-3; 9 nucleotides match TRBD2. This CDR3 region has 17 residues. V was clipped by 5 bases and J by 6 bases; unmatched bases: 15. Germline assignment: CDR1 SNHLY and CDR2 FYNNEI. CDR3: CASSRKWASGDLDTQYF. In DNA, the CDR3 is TGTGCCAGCAGTCGCAAATGGGCTAGCGGGGATTTGGATACGCAGTATTTT.

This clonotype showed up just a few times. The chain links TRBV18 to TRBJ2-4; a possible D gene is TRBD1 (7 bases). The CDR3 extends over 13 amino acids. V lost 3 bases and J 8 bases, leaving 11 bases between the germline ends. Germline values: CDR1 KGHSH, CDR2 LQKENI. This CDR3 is CASSPSRGDIQYF. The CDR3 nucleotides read TGTGCCAGCTCACCGTCCAGGGGGGACATTCAGTACTTC.

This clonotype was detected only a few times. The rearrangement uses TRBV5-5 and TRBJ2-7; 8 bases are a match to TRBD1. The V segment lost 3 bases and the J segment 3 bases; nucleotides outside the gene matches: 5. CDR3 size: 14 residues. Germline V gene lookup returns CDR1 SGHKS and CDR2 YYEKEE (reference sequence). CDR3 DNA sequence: TGTGCCAGCAGCTGGACAGGGCCCAACTACGAGCAGTACTTC. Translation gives CASSWTGPNYEQYF.

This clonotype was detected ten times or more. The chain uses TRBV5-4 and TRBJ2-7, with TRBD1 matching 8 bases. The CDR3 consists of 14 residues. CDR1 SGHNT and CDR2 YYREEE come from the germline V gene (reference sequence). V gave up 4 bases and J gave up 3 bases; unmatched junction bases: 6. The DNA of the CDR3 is TGTGCCAGCAGCCCGGGGACAGGTGGCTACGAGCAGTACTTC. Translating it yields CASSPGTGGYEQYF.